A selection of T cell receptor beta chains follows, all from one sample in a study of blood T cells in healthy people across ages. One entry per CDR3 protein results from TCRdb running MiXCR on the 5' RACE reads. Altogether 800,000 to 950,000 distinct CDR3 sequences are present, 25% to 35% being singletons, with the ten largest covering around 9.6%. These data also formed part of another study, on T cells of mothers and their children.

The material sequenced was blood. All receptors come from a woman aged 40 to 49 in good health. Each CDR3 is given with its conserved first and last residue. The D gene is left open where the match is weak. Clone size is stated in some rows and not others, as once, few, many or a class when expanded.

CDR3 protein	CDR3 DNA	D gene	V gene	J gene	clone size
CASSTRLGGATGELFF	TGTGCCAGCAGCACCCGGCTGGGCGGAGCCACCGGGGAGCTGTTTTTT	NA	TRBV7-6	TRBJ2-2	few
CASSGGTGELFF	TGTGCCAGCAGCGGTGGCACCGGGGAGCTGTTTTTT	NA	TRBV9	TRBJ2-2	NA
CASSSLLAGGRTGERFF	TGTGCCAGCAGCTCTCTCCTGGCGGGGGGAAGGACCGGGGAGCGGTTTTTT	TRBD2	TRBV12-3/TRBV12-4	TRBJ2-2	few
CASSLAQGLEYF	TGTGCCAGCAGCTTAGCACAGGGGCTGGAGTACTTC	TRBD1	TRBV13	TRBJ2-5	NA
CASSGEQGGHSPLHF	TGCGCCAGCAGCGGGGAACAGGGGGGGCATTCACCCCTCCACTTT	TRBD1	TRBV5-1	TRBJ1-6	NA
CSVTGASGEQYF	TGCAGCGTGACAGGGGCCTCCGGCGAGCAGTACTTC	TRBD1	TRBV29-1	TRBJ2-7	NA
CASSTGGLAGGTDTQYF	TGCGCCAGCAGCACCGGAGGGCTAGCGGGGGGCACAGATACGCAGTATTTT	TRBD2	TRBV5-1	TRBJ2-3	NA
CASSSGPGTSYNTEAFF	TGTGCCAGCAGCTCCGGACCCGGGACGTCTTACAACACTGAAGCTTTCTTT	NA	TRBV7-2	TRBJ1-1	NA
CASSLTSNHNEQFF	TGTGCCAGCAGCTTAACTTCAAATCACAATGAGCAGTTCTTC	NA	TRBV11-3	TRBJ2-1	many
CASSLGVAGYGYTF	TGTGCCAGCAGTTTAGGGGTAGCAGGCTATGGCTACACCTTC	NA	TRBV12-3/TRBV12-4	TRBJ1-2	NA
CASSLGGVQETQYF	TGTGCCAGCAGCCTCGGTGGGGTACAGGAGACCCAGTACTTC	NA	TRBV5-1	TRBJ2-5	many
CASSLAGAGAHNEQFF	TGTGCCAGCAGCTTAGCGGGTGCGGGGGCACACAATGAGCAGTTCTTC	NA	TRBV7-9	TRBJ2-1	few
CASSQDGGRQETQYF	TGTGCCAGCAGCCAAGACGGGGGCCGCCAAGAGACCCAGTACTTC	NA	TRBV4-2	TRBJ2-5	NA
CANRPGHNSPLHF	TGTGCCAACCGTCCGGGACACAATTCACCCCTCCACTTT	NA	TRBV21-1	TRBJ1-6	NA
CASSRAGTGSYNEQYF	TGTGCCAGCAGCCGGGCGGGGACAGGCTCCTACAATGAGCAGTACTTC	TRBD1	TRBV7-3	TRBJ2-7	few
CASSTTSGLPPEQFF	TGTGCCAGCAGCACGACTAGCGGCCTTCCCCCTGAGCAGTTCTTC	TRBD2	TRBV7-6	TRBJ2-1	NA
CASSSPRTGDYEQYF	TGTGCCAGCAGCTCCCCTAGGACAGGAGACTACGAGCAGTACTTC	TRBD1	TRBV27	TRBJ2-7	many
CASSPGAGGHEQFF	TGTGCCAGCTCACCAGGCGCAGGGGGCCATGAGCAGTTCTTC	TRBD1	TRBV18	TRBJ2-1	NA
CASSHSGGSNNEQFF	TGTGCCAGCAGCCATAGCGGGGGGTCCAACAATGAGCAGTTCTTC	TRBD2	TRBV7-9	TRBJ2-1	NA
CASSSGQGPDTQYF	TGTGCCAGCAGTTCCGGACAGGGGCCAGATACGCAGTATTTT	TRBD1	TRBV12-3/TRBV12-4	TRBJ2-3	many
CASSLDRTRYNEQFF	TGCGCCAGCAGCTTGGATAGGACCCGATACAATGAGCAGTTCTTC	NA	TRBV5-1	TRBJ2-1	many
CSAIHSGTPYNEQFF	TGCAGTGCTATCCATTCCGGGACTCCTTACAATGAGCAGTTCTTC	NA	TRBV20-1	TRBJ2-1	many
CASSWGEGRKPQHF	TGCGCCAGCAGCTGGGGGGAAGGGAGGAAGCCCCAGCATTTT	NA	TRBV5-1	TRBJ1-5	NA
CASGGRVTGELFF	TGTGCGTCTGGGGGCAGGGTAACCGGGGAGCTGTTTTTT	NA	TRBV28	TRBJ2-2	few
CSVRQGSTYEQYF	TGCAGCGTCAGACAGGGGTCTACCTACGAGCAGTACTTC	TRBD1	TRBV29-1	TRBJ2-7	many
CASSPRNGAGSTEAFF	TGTGCCAGCAGCCCTCGGAATGGGGCCGGGAGCACTGAAGCTTTCTTT	NA	TRBV12-3/TRBV12-4	TRBJ1-1	few
CASSFNDKSGQVLNSPLHF	TGTGCCAGCAGCTTTAATGACAAGTCGGGCCAAGTCCTTAATTCACCCCTCCACTTT	NA	TRBV7-3	TRBJ1-6	many
CASGGSTDTQYF	TGTGCCAGCGGCGGGAGCACAGATACGCAGTATTTT	NA	TRBV6-6	TRBJ2-3	many
CASSLGPLVDTQYF	TGTGCCAGCAGCTTAGGACCGTTGGTGGATACGCAGTATTTT	NA	TRBV7-2	TRBJ2-3	once
CASKRGPDSDTQYF	TGCGCCAGCAAGCGGGGCCCTGATTCAGATACGCAGTATTTT	TRBD2	TRBV5-1	TRBJ2-3	few
CASSPGGGDTDTQYF	TGTGCCAGCAGCCCCGGGGGGGGGGACACAGATACGCAGTATTTT	TRBD2	TRBV5-6	TRBJ2-3	few
CASSQVSGQGQGYTF	TGTGCCAGCAGCCAAGTTAGTGGACAGGGCCAGGGCTACACCTTC	TRBD1	TRBV4-2	TRBJ1-2	few
CAWVRDRVNSPLHF	TGTGCCTGGGTCCGGGACAGAGTTAATTCACCCCTCCACTTT	TRBD1	TRBV30	TRBJ1-6	NA
CASSDGGGRRLAGQPQHF	TGTGCCAGCAGCGACGGAGGTGGGAGGCGGTTGGCGGGACAGCCCCAGCATTTT	NA	TRBV2	TRBJ1-5	NA
CSAKDLSSYEQYF	TGCAGTGCTAAGGACCTGAGCTCCTACGAGCAGTACTTC	NA	TRBV20-1	TRBJ2-7	few
CASSRGQGSNEQFF	TGTGCCAGCAGCCGCGGACAGGGATCCAATGAGCAGTTCTTC	TRBD1	TRBV7-2	TRBJ2-1	many